Each of the 27 T cell receptor beta chains below was sequenced from the same sample in a study of response to subunit inactivated influenza vaccine. Each CDR3 protein is one row after TCRdb ran MiXCR on the RT-PCR reads. The sample gives about 190,000 distinct CDR3 sequences, roughly 14% of which show up once; roughly 24% is in the top ten. The source material was CD8+ T cells sorted from PBMCs, sampled roughly 5 days after vaccination. The receptors were sampled from a man over 45 who received an inactivated influenza vaccine.

The chain uses TRBV29-1 and TRBJ2-7; 8 nucleotides align to TRBD1. The CDR3 is 9 amino acids. Per germline, CDR1 SQVTM and CDR2 ANQGSEA. CDR3 DNA sequence: TGCAGCGTTGAGAACAGGGGGGCCGTT. Its translation: CSVENRGAV.

This clonotype was detected many times. The gene calls are TRBV21-1 and TRBJ2-7; the table calls TRBD2, which could not be checked here. TRBV21-1 is given as a pseudogene. The CDR3 runs 13 residues. CDR3 sequence (DNA): TGTGCCACCTTTCCAACTAGCGGCTACGAGCAGTACTTC. It translates to CATFPTSGYEQYF.

The V call is TRBV27, the J call TRBJ2-5; D possibly corresponds to TRBD1 (6 bases). The ends were cut back, 4 bases at V and 4 bases at J, with 13 bases in the middle. Germline-derived CDR1 and CDR2 are MNHEY and SMNVEV (reference sequence). This CDR3 spans 14 amino acids. CDR3 coding DNA: TGTGCCAGCAGTTCCGGGACATATGGAGAGACCCAGTACTTC. Translating it yields CASSSGTYGETQYF.

In this sample, this clonotype turned up a few times. This chain joins TRBV7-9 and TRBJ2-7; tentatively, D is TRBD2 (6 bases). There are 14 residues in the CDR3. Trimming pared 5 bases from V and 6 bases from J, leaving 17 bases between. Germline CDR1 is SEHNR and CDR2 is FQNEAQ (reference sequence). The CDR3: CASSPGGGMGEQYF. DNA for the CDR3: TGTGCCAGCAGCCCCGGTGGGGGGATGGGCGAGCAGTACTTC.

The rearrangement links TRBV28 to TRBJ1-4, with D perhaps TRBD1 (5 bases). The CDR3 spans 12 residues. Germline V gene data show CDR1 as MDHEN and CDR2 as SYDVKM. The V gene lost 11 bases and the J gene lost 8 bases, with 15 bases spanning the gap. The CDR3 DNA reads as TGTGCCTCCACGGGGGTTAGGGAAAAACTGTTTTTT. Residues: CASTGVREKLFF.

As concerns this clonotype: At one end the junction does not follow the germline gene, possibly because of a read error. This sequence joins TRBV29-1 and TRBJ2-7; D gene unclear. Germline values: CDR1 SQVTM, CDR2 ANQGSEA. The CDR3 runs 10 residues. Here the CDR3 reads CSDGILALAF. In nucleotides, the CDR3 is TGCAGCGATGGAATTTTGGCTCTGGCCTTC.

The chain uses TRBV28 and TRBJ2-3; 10 nucleotides agree with TRBD2. The V segment lost 2 bases and the J segment 4 bases; nucleotides outside the gene matches: 6. Germline values: CDR1 MDHEN, CDR2 SYDVKM. The length of the CDR3 is 16 residues. The CDR3 here is CASSLRSGRGADTQYF. In DNA, the CDR3 is TGTGCCAGCAGTTTACGAAGCGGGAGGGGGGCAGATACGCAGTATTTT.

The sample holds a few counts of this clonotype. The chain employs TRBV4-3 and TRBJ2-7; 11 bases align to TRBD1. This CDR3 is 17 amino acids long. The V gene end was trimmed by 0 bases and the J gene end by 2 bases; junction bases not matched to a gene: 6. The germline gives CDR1 LGHNA, CDR2 YSLEER. The CDR3 coding sequence is TGCGCCAGCAGCCAAGATCTTCCGGGACAGGGGGCCTACGAGCAGTACTTC. Translation gives CASSQDLPGQGAYEQYF.

This CDR3 reads CASSWIRDRGSSSGNTIYF. In DNA form, the CDR3 reads TGTGCCAGCAGCTGGATACGGGACAGGGGGTCCTCCTCTGGAAACACCATATATTTT. The chain uses TRBV11-2 and TRBJ1-3, with TRBD1 identical over 11 bases. CDR1 is SGHAT, CDR2 FQNNGV, per germline. The CDR3 consists of 19 residues. V was clipped by 4 bases and J by 0 bases; unmatched bases: 11. Full variable domain (outside the CDR3, taken from reference TRBV11-2 and TRBJ1-3): EAGVAQSPRYKIIEKRQSVAFWCNPISGHATLYWYQQILGQGPKLLIQFQNNGVVDDSQLPKDRFSAERLKGVDSTLKIQPAKLEDSAVYLCASSWIRDRGSSSGNTIYFGEGSWLTVV.

This clonotype was seen a few times. V gene TRBV7-9 combines with J gene TRBJ1-2, with a possible D match to TRBD1 (5 bases). Germline-derived CDR1 and CDR2 are SEHNR and FQNEAQ (reference sequence). The CDR3 contains 12 residues. V was pared by 7 bases and J by 8 bases, with 14 bases between. Here the CDR3 reads CASTLTGDGYTF. In nucleotides, the CDR3 is TGTGCCAGCACCCTAACAGGTGACGGCTACACCTTC.

The sample holds a few counts of this clonotype. This chain connects TRBV7-9 to TRBJ2-3, with D possibly being TRBD2 (6 bases). The germline CDR1 and CDR2 sequences are SEHNR and FQNEAQ (reference sequence). Trimming cost V 0 bases and J 2 bases, with 12 bases left between them. The CDR3 has 16 residues. The CDR3 bases are TGTGCCAGCAGCTTAGCTCTGACTAGAAACACAGATACGCAGTATTTT. It codes for CASSLALTRNTDTQYF. Full variable domain (outside the CDR3, taken from reference TRBV7-9 and TRBJ2-3): DTGVSQNPRHKITKRGQNVTFRCDPISEHNRLYWYRQTLGQGPEFLTYFQNEAQLEKSRLLSDRFSAERPKGSFSTLEIQRTEQGDSAMYLCASSLALTRNTDTQYFGPGTRLTVL.

In this sample, this clonotype turned up many times. The rearrangement links TRBV29-1 to TRBJ2-2; D not resolved. Germline-derived CDR1 and CDR2 are SQVTM and ANQGSEA. V was pared by 3 bases and J by 5 bases, with 4 bases between. There are 11 residues in the CDR3. The CDR3 spells CSVEETGELFF. CDR3 coding DNA: TGCAGCGTTGAGGAGACCGGGGAGCTGTTTTTT.

This clonotype was counted many times. V gene TRBV10-3 combines with J gene TRBJ2-3; D gene ambiguous. Germline CDR1 is ENHRY and CDR2 is SYGVKD. This CDR3 comprises 12 residues. The V end lost 6 bases, the J end lost 3 bases, and 7 bases lay between the germline ends. CDR3 region: CAIRSVTDTQYF. For the CDR3, the DNA is TGTGCCATCAGGTCGGTGACAGATACGCAGTATTTT.

The genes are TRBV29-1 and TRBJ2-1; possibly TRBD1 or TRBD2 for D (5 bases each). Trimming removed 6 bases at V and 2 bases at J, with 17 bases between. Per the germline V gene, CDR1 is SQVTM and CDR2 is ANQGSEA. This CDR3 has 15 amino acids. CDR3 sequence (DNA): TGCAGCGTCCACATCCGGGACCGCCCCTACAATGAGCAGTTCTTC. Translating it yields CSVHIRDRPYNEQFF.

This clonotype came up a few times. The chain combines TRBV9 with TRBJ1-6, with TRBD1 matching over 9 bases. The germline V gene has CDR1 SGDLS and CDR2 YYNGEE. Losses at the gene ends were 3 bases for V and 9 bases for J; bases not matched to a gene: 7. The CDR3 totals 15 residues. Here the CDR3 reads CASSADGQGFSPLHF. In DNA, the CDR3 is TGTGCCAGCAGCGCCGATGGACAGGGGTTTTCACCCCTCCACTTT.

The chain joins TRBV5-1 to TRBJ2-7; D is ambiguous. This CDR3 is built from 15 residues. Germline assignment: CDR1 SGHRS and CDR2 YFSETQ. Trimming left V 4 bases short and J 0 bases short, with 14 bases between. The CDR3 sequence is CASSPDGTFSYEQYF. In DNA, the CDR3 is TGCGCCAGCAGCCCGGACGGAACATTCTCCTACGAGCAGTACTTC.

V is TRBV6-5 and J is TRBJ1-6; perhaps TRBD1 as D (5 bases). This CDR3 is 13 amino acids long. Germline values: CDR1 MNHEY, CDR2 SVGAGI. Trimming removed 0 bases at V and 12 bases at J, with 9 bases between. The CDR3 spells CASSYSRDLPLHF. CDR3 bases: TGTGCCAGCAGTTACTCGAGGGACTTACCCCTCCACTTT.

This clonotype was recorded a few times. The CDR3 region is CSVGEGISEQYF. CDR3 DNA sequence: TGCAGCGTTGGGGAGGGGATCTCCGAGCAGTACTTC. The chain carries TRBV29-1 and TRBJ2-7; 7 bases match TRBD2. Germline V lookup: CDR1 SQVTM, CDR2 ANQGSEA. The CDR3 length is 12 residues. V trimming: 4 bases; J trimming: 6 bases; junction bases outside the gene matches: 6.

This clonotype was recorded a few times. This chain joins TRBV19 and TRBJ2-1; D gene ambiguous. Deletions cut 3 bases from V and 7 bases from J, with 4 bases between. The CDR3 loop spans 11 amino acids. Germline V gene lookup returns CDR1 LNHDA and CDR2 SQIVND (reference sequence). The CDR3 loop is CASSMNNEQFF. DNA of the CDR3: TGTGCCAGTAGTATGAATAATGAGCAGTTCTTC.

This clonotype has only a few counts. The V gene is TRBV7-9, the J gene TRBJ2-2, with unresolved D. Trimming left V 3 bases short and J 7 bases short, with 6 bases between. CDR3 length: 12 residues. Germline CDR1 SEHNR, CDR2 FQNEAQ (reference sequence). The CDR3 nucleotides read TGTGCCAGCAGCTTTCTAATCGGGGAGCTGTTTTTT. Encoded protein: CASSFLIGELFF.

This clonotype was seen more than once but under ten times. This chain connects TRBV2 to TRBJ2-3; TRBD2 matches at 9 bases. The J segment lost 2 bases and the V segment lost 8 bases, leaving 11 bases of the junction unmatched. Germline values: CDR1 SNHLY, CDR2 FYNNEI. The CDR3 runs to 16 residues. The CDR3 region is CASALPGLADTDTQYF. The CDR3 DNA follows: TGTGCCAGCGCCCTCCCGGGACTAGCAGACACAGATACGCAGTATTTT.

The table lists this clonotype with many counts. The chain has TRBV27 and TRBJ2-7; tentatively, D is TRBD2 (5 bases). The CDR3 runs to 13 residues. CDR1 is MNHEY, CDR2 SMNVEV, per germline (reference sequence). The V end lost 3 bases, the J end lost 2 bases, and 8 bases lay between the germline ends. This CDR3 is CASSFGLAYEQYF. The CDR3 bases are TGTGCCAGCAGTTTTGGACTGGCCTACGAGCAGTACTTC.

CDR3 DNA sequence: TGTGCCACCAGCCTCGTAGGCGGGTCCGCCGAGCAGTACTTC. The encoded protein is CATSLVGGSAEQYF. The rearrangement uses TRBV15 and TRBJ2-7, with D possibly TRBD2 on 5 matching bases. The V end was cut by 5 bases, the J end by 6 bases, with 17 bases between. CDR1 is LNHNV, CDR2 YYDKDF, per germline (reference sequence). The CDR3 sequence is 14 residues long. The full variable domain, its missing parts supplied by reference TRBV15 and TRBJ2-7, is DAMVIQNPRYQVTQFGKPVTLSCSQTLNHNVMYWYQQKSSQAPKLLFHYYDKDFNNEADTPDNFQSRRPNTSFCFLDIRSPGLGDTAMYLCATSLVGGSAEQYFGPGTRLTVT.

J is TRBJ1-5 and V is TRBV29-1, with 7 bases matching TRBD1. Germline loops: CDR1 SQVTM, CDR2 ANQGSEA. V lost 7 bases, J lost 0 bases, and 6 bases stayed unmatched. The CDR3 extends over 14 amino acids. The CDR3 nucleotides are TGCAGCGGCTTAACAGGGGATAGCAATCAGCCCCAGCATTTT. It specifies CSGLTGDSNQPQHF.

This clonotype turned up a few times. V and J are TRBV6-5 and TRBJ1-5; no clear D. CDR1 MNHEY and CDR2 SVGAGI come from the germline V gene. The CDR3 has 14 amino acids. Trimming took 2 bases from V and 3 from J, leaving 8 bases between them. Written as DNA, the CDR3 is TGTGCCAGCAGTTACGGGCCATTCAATCAGCCCCAGCATTTT. Its protein product is CASSYGPFNQPQHF.

This clonotype was observed a few times. V usage is TRBV7-8 and J usage is TRBJ2-5; 9 bases are a match to TRBD2. The V gene end was trimmed by 3 bases and the J gene end by 5 bases; junction bases not matched to a gene: 7. Germline V CDR1 and CDR2: SGHVS, FQNEAQ. The CDR3 sequence is 15 residues long. CDR3 in amino acids: CASSLERGATETQYF. CDR3 nucleotide sequence: TGTGCCAGCAGCTTGGAGCGGGGGGCCACGGAGACCCAGTACTTC.

This sequence joins TRBV10-3 and TRBJ2-7; 7 bases are shared with TRBD2. Germline V gene data show CDR1 as ENHRY and CDR2 as SYGVKD. This CDR3 comprises 12 residues. Germline trimming cut 10 bases from V and 4 bases from J; bases unmatched to any gene: 7. The DNA of the CDR3 is TGTGCCACTCGGGGGGTGGAGTACGAGCAGTACTTC. It specifies CATRGVEYEQYF.